This passage covers 29 T cell receptor beta chains from one sample sequenced in a study of cytomegalovirus exposure and HLA in healthy donors. The PCR was carried out with 60 Vbeta primers and 13 Jbeta primers. TCRdb's copy holds only in-frame clones and misses some; the assay was immunoSEQ multiplex PCR. The sample lists about 120,000 clones; 75% to 90% were seen once. Sequencing was performed on PBMCs. The origin of the receptors is a young man in good health and CMV-seronegative.

The count of this clone is one. The chain employs TRBV13 and TRBJ2-5; tentative D call: TRBD1 (5 bases). V lost 0 bases, J lost 4 bases, and 12 bases lay in between. Germline loops: CDR1 PRHDT, CDR2 FYEKMQ (reference sequence). The CDR3 has 15 amino acids. The chain's CDR3 is CASSLGAQGAETQYF. The CDR3 nucleotides are TGTGCCAGCAGCTTAGGGGCCCAAGGGGCAGAGACCCAGTACTTC.

The rearrangement uses TRBV19 and TRBJ1-1; weak D call: TRBD1 (5 bases). The V end was cut by 4 bases, the J end by 1 base, with 16 bases between. In germline, CDR1 is LNHDA, CDR2 SQIVND (reference sequence). The CDR3 extends over 16 amino acids. The CDR3, as DNA: TGTGCCAGTAGTAACGGGGGAGCCCAGTCGAACACTGAAGCTTTCTTT. The encoded protein is CASSNGGAQSNTEAFF.

The chain has TRBV5-1 and TRBJ2-7; 8 nucleotides match TRBD1. The CDR3 totals 13 residues. The V gene's germline CDR1 is SGHRS and CDR2 YFSETQ. The V segment lost 3 bases and the J segment 6 bases; nucleotides outside the gene matches: 5. The CDR3 sequence: CASSSRTGTEQYF. As DNA, the CDR3 is TGCGCCAGCAGCTCGCGGACAGGGACCGAGCAGTACTTC.

The chain combines TRBV5-5 with TRBJ2-7, with TRBD1 matching 7 bases. The CDR3 is 15 amino acids. The germline V gene encodes CDR1 SGHKS and CDR2 YYEKEE (reference sequence). V shed 1 base and J 3 bases; nucleotides not matched to a gene: 7. CDR3 in amino acids: CASSLPPGQNYEQYF. The CDR3 DNA reads as TGTGCCAGCAGCTTGCCACCGGGACAGAACTACGAGCAGTACTTC.

The chain uses TRBV6-5 and TRBJ1-2, with D maybe TRBD1 (5 bases). The ends were cut back, 2 bases at V and 7 bases at J, with 8 bases in the middle. Germline loops: CDR1 MNHEY, CDR2 SVGAGI. This CDR3 is built from 12 residues. This CDR3 reads CASSYGGSGYTF. The DNA of the CDR3 is TGTGCCAGCAGTTACGGGGGGTCTGGCTACACCTTC.

This chain uses TRBV5-6 with TRBJ1-3; no clear D gene. This CDR3 region has 13 residues. V lost 3 bases and J 0 bases, leaving 4 bases between the germline ends. The germline CDR1 and CDR2 sequences are SGHDT and YYEEEE. DNA of the CDR3: TGTGCCAGCAGCTACAGCTCTGGAAACACCATATATTTT. This codes for CASSYSSGNTIYF.

V gene TRBV9 combines with J gene TRBJ2-3; possible D gene TRBD2, 7 bases. Trimming left V 0 bases short and J 0 bases short, with 11 bases between. The CDR3 totals 16 residues. Germline CDR1 SGDLS, CDR2 YYNGEE. CDR3 sequence: CASSVGGGQSTDTQYF. The CDR3, as DNA: TGTGCCAGCAGCGTAGGCGGGGGCCAAAGCACAGATACGCAGTATTTT.

This chain uses TRBV6-5 with TRBJ1-2; 7 bases line up with TRBD1. CDR1 MNHEY and CDR2 SVGAGI come from the germline V gene. The trim removed 2 bases at V and 4 bases at J, leaving 1 base unmatched. This CDR3 has 13 amino acids. The CDR3 DNA sequence: TGTGCCAGCAGTTACGACAGGGCCTATGGCTACACCTTC. Its protein is CASSYDRAYGYTF.

This chain connects TRBV9 to TRBJ1-6; D unresolved. The CDR3 runs 13 residues. Between the trimmed V and J ends, which lost 3 bases and 8 bases, there was a span of 9 bases. Germline loops: CDR1 SGDLS, CDR2 YYNGEE. Here the CDR3 DNA reads TGTGCCAGCAGCGCCCGGTTATATTCACCCCTCCACTTT. It yields the protein CASSARLYSPLHF. Full variable domain (rest looked up from reference TRBV9 and TRBJ1-6): DSGVTQTPKHLITATGQRVTLRCSPRSGDLSVYWYQQSLDQGLQFLIQYYNGEERAKGNILERFSAQQFPDLHSELNLSSLELGDSALYFCASSARLYSPLHFGNGTRLTVT.

The chain recombines TRBV5-5 with TRBJ1-2, with TRBD1 matching over 8 bases. This CDR3 has 14 amino acids. V lost 4 bases to trimming and J lost 4 bases; unmatched junction nucleotides: 6. Germline V gene sequence: CDR1 SGHKS, CDR2 YYEKEE (reference sequence). CDR3 residues: CASSPGTGAYGYTF. CDR3 in DNA: TGTGCCAGCAGCCCTGGGACAGGCGCCTATGGCTACACCTTC.

The chain uses TRBV28 and TRBJ2-3, with a tentative D call TRBD1 (5 bases). Germline CDR1 is MDHEN and CDR2 is SYDVKM. The CDR3 sequence is 13 residues long. V was trimmed by 6 bases and J by 4 bases, leaving 11 bases between them. CDR3 coding DNA: TGTGCCAGCAGCGATCTCAGGGCAGATACGCAGTATTTT. It specifies CASSDLRADTQYF.

The DNA of the CDR3 is TGTGCCTGGAGTGTATCGGCAGGGGACTACAATGAGCAGTTCTTC. It codes for CAWSVSAGDYNEQFF. J is TRBJ2-1 and V is TRBV30, with D maybe TRBD1 (6 bases). V was cut by 0 bases and J by 3 bases, with 12 bases left in between. Germline V gene sequence: CDR1 GTSNPN, CDR2 SVGIG (reference sequence). The CDR3 is 15 residues long.

This clone was observed once. The chain combines TRBV2 with TRBJ2-7; 8 bases are shared with TRBD2. V shed 1 base, J shed 2 bases, and the junction held 4 bases outside the gene matches. CDR3 length equals 15 residues. Germline values: CDR1 SNHLY, CDR2 FYNNEI. CDR3 residues: CASSEGAGGPYEQYF. Here the CDR3 DNA reads TGTGCCAGCAGTGAAGGGGCGGGGGGCCCCTACGAGCAGTACTTC. Together with reference TRBV2 and TRBJ2-7, the CDR3 gives the full variable domain: EPEVTQTPSHQVTQMGQEVILRCVPISNHLYFYWYRQILGQKVEFLVSFYNNEISEKSEIFDDQFSVERPDGSNFTLKIRSTKLEDSAMYFCASSEGAGGPYEQYFGPGTRLTVT.

The chain carries TRBV2 and TRBJ1-4; D gene ambiguous. Germline CDR1 and CDR2: SNHLY and FYNNEI. This CDR3 has 16 amino acids. Deletions cut 3 bases from V and 5 bases from J, with 16 bases between. CDR3 sequence reads: CASSDRGGPRNEKLFF. The CDR3 DNA reads as TGTGCCAGCAGTGATAGAGGAGGTCCCAGAAATGAAAAACTGTTTTTT.

This rearrangement joins TRBV11-2 to TRBJ2-5; TRBD2 matches at 8 bases. J gave up 5 bases and V 1 base, and 9 bases lay outside the gene matches. Germline loops: CDR1 SGHAT, CDR2 FQNNGV. The length of the CDR3 is 16 residues. CDR3 DNA sequence: TGTGCCAGCAGCTTAGCTTCCAGCGGGGGATTTGAGACCCAGTACTTC. Protein product: CASSLASSGGFETQYF. The full variable domain, in which reference TRBV11-2 and TRBJ2-5 provide the parts outside the CDR3, is EAGVAQSPRYKIIEKRQSVAFWCNPISGHATLYWYQQILGQGPKLLIQFQNNGVVDDSQLPKDRFSAERLKGVDSTLKIQPAKLEDSAVYLCASSLASSGGFETQYFGPGTRLLVL.

The chain carries TRBV4-3 and TRBJ2-1; 10 positions agree with TRBD1. Germline values: CDR1 LGHNA, CDR2 YSLEER. The CDR3 consists of 16 residues. J was trimmed by 2 bases and V by 3 bases; bases with no gene match: 4. Written as DNA, the CDR3 is TGCGCCAGCAGCCAGGTAGGACAGGGGGCCTACAATGAGCAGTTCTTC. Translation gives CASSQVGQGAYNEQFF.

This rearrangement joins TRBV11-2 to TRBJ1-2, with no clear D. The CDR3 is made up of 14 amino acids. Per germline, CDR1 SGHAT and CDR2 FQNNGV. The V and J ends lost 1 base and 3 bases respectively, with 9 bases between them. The CDR3 coding sequence is TGTGCCAGCAGCTTAGGTGGGCCAGACTATGGCTACACCTTC. Translating gives CASSLGGPDYGYTF.

The chain couples TRBV5-6 to TRBJ1-5; 8 nucleotides align to TRBD1. V lost 4 bases, J lost 1 base, and 1 base stayed unmatched. CDR3 length equals 14 residues. Germline CDR1 SGHDT, CDR2 YYEEEE. This CDR3 reads CASSGDRSNQPQHF. The CDR3 bases are TGTGCCAGCAGCGGGGACAGGAGCAATCAGCCCCAGCATTTT.

The DNA for the CDR3 is TGTGCCAGCCCAACAGGGGAGACCTACGAGCAGTACTTC. Its translation is CASPTGETYEQYF. The chain has TRBV2 and TRBJ2-5; TRBD1 aligns across 7 bases. The DNA end is more similar to TRBJ2-7, so the J call may be wrong. This CDR3 has 13 residues. CDR1 SNHLY and CDR2 FYNNEI come from the germline V gene.

As for this clone: Relative to the germline gene, one junction end is altered; a read error may explain this. The chain recombines TRBV11-2 with TRBJ2-4; TRBD1 is a possible D gene (5 bases). The V gene's germline CDR1 is SGHAT and CDR2 FQNNGV. This CDR3 has 14 amino acids. CDR3: CASSPTVAKNSQYF. Written as DNA, the CDR3 is TGTGCCAGCAGTCCGACAGTAGCCAAAAACAGTCAGTACTTC.

The gene calls are TRBV11-3 and TRBJ2-7; TRBD1 might be the D (6 bases). The CDR3 contains 15 residues. Trimming removed 1 base at V and 5 bases at J, with 15 bases between. Germline CDR1 reads SGHNT; CDR2 reads YENEEA. The CDR3 nucleotides read TGTGCCAGCAGCTTAGTGACAGGCCCCCTGGACGAGCAGTACTTC. Translation: CASSLVTGPLDEQYF.

This chain links TRBV7-8 with TRBJ1-1; D may be TRBD1 (6 bases). The CDR3 has 16 amino acids. V was shortened by 5 bases and J by 10 bases, with 26 bases between the two germline ends. The germline V gene encodes CDR1 SGHVS and CDR2 FQNEAQ. CDR3 loop: CASSDQPEGGGAGAFF. Written as DNA, the CDR3 is TGTGCCAGCAGCGATCAGCCAGAGGGCGGGGGCGCGGGAGCTTTCTTT. Supplemented by reference TRBV7-8 and TRBJ1-1, the full variable domain reads GAGVSQSPRYKVAKRGQDVALRCDPISGHVSLFWYQQALGQGPEFLTYFQNEAQLDKSGLPSDRFFAERPEGSVSTLKIQRTQQEDSAVYLCASSDQPEGGGAGAFFGQGTRLTVV.

The CDR3 loop reads CASSYQGQSYNEQFF. In DNA, the CDR3 is TGTGCCAGCAGTTACCAAGGACAGTCCTACAATGAGCAGTTCTTC. The chain couples TRBV6-5 to TRBJ2-1, with D possibly matching TRBD1 (6 bases). Germline CDR1 reads MNHEY; CDR2 reads SVGAGI. Trimming removed 2 bases at V and 1 base at J, with 9 bases between. This CDR3 is built from 15 residues.

This chain joins TRBV19 and TRBJ1-5, with 7 positions matching TRBD1. The germline V gene has CDR1 LNHDA and CDR2 SQIVND (reference sequence). Trimming took 5 bases from V and 4 from J; bases not matched to a gene: 2. The CDR3 length is 13 residues. CDR3 sequence: CASSWDRNQPQHF. The CDR3 bases are TGTGCCAGTAGTTGGGACAGAAATCAGCCCCAGCATTTT. The whole variable domain, remainder taken from reference TRBV19 and TRBJ1-5, is DGGITQSPKYLFRKEGQNVTLSCEQNLNHDAMYWYRQDPGQGLRLIYYSQIVNDFQKGDIAEGYSVSREKKESFPLTVTSAQKNPTAFYLCASSWDRNQPQHFGDGTRLSIL.

J is TRBJ1-2 and V is TRBV29-1; 7 nucleotides agree with TRBD1. There are 12 residues in the CDR3. After removal of 7 bases from V and 4 bases from J, the junction contained 6 bases not matched to a gene. The germline V gene encodes CDR1 SQVTM and CDR2 ANQGSEA. CDR3 region: CSAGQDTYGYTF. The CDR3 DNA sequence: TGCAGCGCCGGACAGGATACCTATGGCTACACCTTC.

This clone appeared once. This chain joins TRBV29-1 and TRBJ1-4; 9 bases are a match to TRBD1. The CDR3 has 13 residues. J gave up 5 bases and V 6 bases, and 4 bases lay outside the gene matches. CDR1 and CDR2 (germline): SQVTM, ANQGSEA. DNA for the CDR3: TGCAGCGTGGGACAGGGCCCGAATGAAAAACTGTTTTTT. Amino acid sequence: CSVGQGPNEKLFF. The whole variable domain, remainder taken from reference TRBV29-1 and TRBJ1-4, is SAVISQKPSRDICQRGTSLTIQCQVDSQVTMMFWYRQQPGQSLTLIATANQGSEATYESGFVIDKFPISRPNLTFSTLTVSNMSPEDSSIYLCSVGQGPNEKLFFGSGTQLSVL.

V and J are TRBV10-3 and TRBJ2-2; D perhaps matches TRBD1 (6 bases). Trimming left V 7 bases short and J 0 bases short, with 12 bases between. CDR1 and CDR2 from the germline V gene are ENHRY and SYGVKD. CDR3 size: 15 residues. CDR3 in DNA: TGTGCCATCATGGCTGAGGGGGCGAACACCGGGGAGCTGTTTTTT. As protein: CAIMAEGANTGELFF.

The chain is built from TRBV5-3 and TRBJ1-2; D possibly corresponds to TRBD1 (6 bases). TRBV5-3 is filed as an ORF, its function uncertain. The CDR3 runs 20 residues. Trimming removed 3 bases from V and 2 bases from J, with 29 bases in between. Written as DNA, the CDR3 is TGTGCCAGAAGCTGGGGTGGGCAGGGACACCTTATACCTATCAACTATGGCTACACCTTC. It codes for CARSWGGQGHLIPINYGYTF.

This chain uses TRBV30 with TRBJ1-5; 9 bases line up with TRBD1. Trimming removed 2 bases from V and 4 bases from J; junction bases left unmatched: 3. This CDR3 contains 14 residues. Germline lookup yields CDR1 GTSNPN and CDR2 SVGIG (reference sequence). CDR3 nucleotide sequence: TGTGCCTGGAGTACGGGACAGGGAAATCAGCCCCAGCATTTT. Amino acids: CAWSTGQGNQPQHF.